Below, 24 T cell receptor beta chains from the same sample are listed, as sequenced in a study of molecular identifiers for immune sequencing clone quantification. A single record per CDR3 protein comes from TCRdb applying MiXCR to the PCR reads. The table shows approximately 550,000 distinct CDR3 sequences, with less than 30% occurring only once. Sample: naive CD8+ T cells from blood, with Jurkat cell RNA spiked in. This sample's subset: FACS-sorted CD8+CD4-CCR7+CD45RA+ naive T cells. The receptors come from a human donor in good health. Some libraries in this study had Jurkat cell RNA spiked in.

This clonotype was seen more than once but under ten times. This chain uses TRBV30 with TRBJ1-1; D unclear. V was clipped by 3 bases and J by 8 bases, with 16 bases between them. Germline CDR1 reads GTSNPN; CDR2 reads SVGIG (reference sequence). This CDR3 has 13 amino acids. The CDR3 region has the DNA TGTGCCTGGAGCGTCGTCGTGGCCATGGAAGCTTTCTTT. Protein sequence: CAWSVVVAMEAFF.

The J gene is TRBJ1-2, the V gene TRBV6-6; the D gene is possibly TRBD1 (6 bases). V dropped 0 bases and J dropped 0 bases, with 14 bases sitting between them. The germline V gene has CDR1 MNHNY and CDR2 SVGAGI (reference sequence). The CDR3 has 17 amino acids. CDR3 sequence (DNA): TGTGCCAGCAGTTACTCGATTCCAGGGGCTTCTAACTATGGCTACACCTTC. Residues: CASSYSIPGASNYGYTF.

This clonotype came up many times. The V call is TRBV6-2 or TRBV6-3, the J call TRBJ1-1; perhaps TRBD1 as D (6 bases). CDR3 length: 15 amino acids. The V gene's germline CDR1 is MNHEY and CDR2 SVGEGT. Trimming stripped 6 bases from V and 4 bases from J, with 18 bases between. Here the CDR3 reads CASSLPQGMGTEAFF. The CDR3 coding sequence is TGTGCCAGCAGCCTCCCTCAGGGGATGGGCACTGAAGCTTTCTTT.

This clonotype is a singleton in its sample. The CDR3 loop reads CASSSNRDFFGYTF. In nucleotides, the CDR3 is TGTGCCAGCAGTTCGAACCGGGACTTTTTTGGCTACACCTTC. The chain couples TRBV6-2 or TRBV6-3 to TRBJ1-2, with a tentative D call TRBD1 (5 bases). The CDR3 is 14 residues long. Trimming removed 4 bases from V and 7 bases from J, with 16 bases in between. Germline V lookup: CDR1 MNHEY, CDR2 SVGEGT.

There are a few counts of this clonotype. V gene TRBV14 combines with J gene TRBJ1-1, with a weak D call TRBD1 (5 bases). The CDR3 is 16 amino acids. Trimming removed 0 bases from V and 4 bases from J, with 15 bases in between. Germline lookup yields CDR1 SGHDN and CDR2 FVKESK. The CDR3 is CASSQDSVGRATEAFF. CDR3 sequence (DNA): TGTGCCAGCAGCCAAGATTCCGTCGGCAGGGCCACTGAAGCTTTCTTT.

In this sample, this clonotype turned up a few times. The junction and the germline gene differ at one end; a read error may be behind it. J is TRBJ2-3 and V is TRBV12-3 or TRBV12-4; D call uncertain. This CDR3 spans 14 amino acids. DNA for the CDR3: TGTGCCAGCAGTCACACTCACAGCAAAGATACGCAGTATTTT. Its protein is CASSHTHSKDTQYF.

Ten or more counts support this clonotype. The chain carries TRBV20-1 and TRBJ1-1; D is ambiguous. V lost 6 bases, J lost 3 bases, and 8 bases lay in between. Germline V CDR1 and CDR2: DFQATT, SNEGSKA (reference sequence). This CDR3 has 11 amino acids. The CDR3 DNA is TGCAGTGCAAGGTTGGACACTGAAGCTTTCTTT. Its protein product is CSARLDTEAFF.

For this clonotype: This may be a read error, as it is one base from a much larger clone. The chain couples TRBV4-1 to TRBJ2-7; no clear D gene. Trimming took off 3 bases at V and 4 bases at J, with 22 bases between the two ends. CDR3 size: 17 residues. Germline lookup yields CDR1 MGHRA and CDR2 YSYEKL. CDR3 sequence (DNA): TGCGCCAGCAGCCAGGGGTTTACGCCGTCGGGCCTTTACGAGCAGTACTTC. Translation: CASSQGFTPSGLYEQYF.

This clonotype was seen a few times. The rearrangement uses TRBV6-2 or TRBV6-3 and TRBJ2-5; tentative D call: TRBD1 (6 bases). Germline V gene sequence: CDR1 MNHEY, CDR2 SVGEGT. CDR3 length: 14 residues. V was cut by 6 bases and J by 0 bases, with 11 bases left in between. As DNA, the CDR3 is TGTGCCAGCAGCAATCGACAGGACCAAGAGACCCAGTACTTC. Residues: CASSNRQDQETQYF.

This clonotype was detected ten times or more. The chain uses TRBV5-6 and TRBJ1-6; D perhaps matches TRBD1 (5 bases). CDR3 length equals 14 residues. Between the trimmed V and J ends, which lost 3 bases and 9 bases, there was a span of 13 bases. Germline lookup yields CDR1 SGHDT and CDR2 YYEEEE. The CDR3 sequence: CASSWGGGLSPLHF. The CDR3 DNA reads TGTGCCAGCAGCTGGGGCGGCGGTCTTTCACCCCTCCACTTT.

The table lists this clonotype with a few counts. The V call is TRBV20-1, the J call TRBJ2-7; the D is unclear. The CDR3 totals 13 residues. Trimming stripped 0 bases from V and 2 bases from J, with 8 bases between. Germline V gene data show CDR1 as DFQATT and CDR2 as SNEGSKA (reference sequence). CDR3 residues: CSAREPSAYEQYF. CDR3 sequence (DNA): TGCAGTGCTAGAGAGCCAAGTGCCTACGAGCAGTACTTC.

This clonotype was detected a few times. V gene TRBV4-1 combines with J gene TRBJ2-7, with 10 bases identical to TRBD1. The J segment lost 5 bases and the V segment lost 3 bases, leaving 4 bases of the junction unmatched. Germline-derived CDR1 and CDR2 are MGHRA and YSYEKL. The CDR3 sequence is 14 residues long. In DNA, the CDR3 is TGCGCCAGCAGCCAGGGGGACAGGGGCAACGAGCAGTACTTC. Its protein is CASSQGDRGNEQYF.

This clonotype was seen ten or more times. The chain combines TRBV5-5 with TRBJ1-5; tentatively, D is TRBD1 (6 bases). V dropped 4 bases and J dropped 5 bases, with 13 bases sitting between them. The CDR3 runs to 14 residues. Germline assignment: CDR1 SGHKS and CDR2 YYEKEE (reference sequence). The CDR3 DNA reads as TGTGCCAGCAGCCATAGGACAGAGGATCAGCCCCAGCATTTT. It is translated as CASSHRTEDQPQHF.

This clonotype was seen many times. This chain links TRBV12-3 or TRBV12-4 with TRBJ2-6, with 7 bases aligning to TRBD1. There are 20 residues in the CDR3. V lost 3 bases to trimming and J lost 0 bases; unmatched junction nucleotides: 14. CDR3 loop: CASSFWPYGTDSSGANVLTF. CDR3 sequence (DNA): TGTGCCAGCAGTTTTTGGCCCTACGGGACAGATAGCTCTGGGGCCAACGTCCTGACTTTC.

The rearrangement joins TRBV6-4 to TRBJ1-1; possible D gene TRBD1, 5 bases. The CDR3 has 13 residues. Germline CDR1 MRHNA, CDR2 SNTAGT. With 3 bases removed from V and 10 bases from J, the gap between germline ends came to 15 bases. The DNA of the CDR3 is TGTGCCAGCAGTGAAGTCCCGACAGCCCTAGCTTTCTTT. Protein sequence: CASSEVPTALAFF.

This clonotype was recorded at least ten times. The V call is TRBV3-1, the J call TRBJ1-1; possibly TRBD1 for D (5 bases). The germline gives CDR1 LGHDT, CDR2 YNNKEL (reference sequence). This CDR3 is 15 amino acids long. Trimming stripped 2 bases from V and 6 bases from J, with 16 bases between. CDR3 amino acids: CASSQFAGTNAEAFF. For the CDR3, the DNA is TGTGCCAGCAGCCAATTCGCCGGGACCAACGCTGAAGCTTTCTTT. The entire variable domain, with the rest obtained from reference TRBV3-1 and TRBJ1-1, is as follows: DTAVSQTPKYLVTQMGNDKSIKCEQNLGHDTMYWYKQDSKKFLKIMFSYNNKELIINETVPNRFSPKSPDKAHLNLHINSLELGDSAVYFCASSQFAGTNAEAFFGQGTRLTVV.

The rearrangement joins TRBV6-2 or TRBV6-3 to TRBJ1-5; D is undetermined. This CDR3 spans 14 amino acids. Germline V lookup: CDR1 MNHEY, CDR2 SVGEGT. The ends were cut back, 6 bases at V and 9 bases at J, with 18 bases in the middle. CDR3 region: CASSPLRGDPPQHF. The DNA of the CDR3 is TGTGCCAGCAGCCCCCTCCGTGGGGATCCGCCCCAGCATTTT.

This clonotype was recorded at least ten times. For the CDR3, the DNA is TGTGCCAGCTCACCAGGGTACTTGAACACTGAAGCTTTCTTT. It encodes CASSPGYLNTEAFF. V gene TRBV18 combines with J gene TRBJ1-1; D remains ambiguous. The ends were cut back, 2 bases at V and 0 bases at J, with 7 bases in the middle. Germline CDR1 and CDR2: KGHSH and LQKENI. CDR3 length: 14 amino acids.

There are many counts of this clonotype. The chain carries TRBV4-1 and TRBJ2-7, with D possibly matching TRBD1 (6 bases). CDR3 length equals 14 residues. V was pared by 3 bases and J by 5 bases, with 14 bases between. Germline CDR1 is MGHRA and CDR2 is YSYEKL. CDR3 sequence (DNA): TGCGCCAGCAGCCAGGGACCACAGGGCAACGAGCAGTACTTC. Protein product: CASSQGPQGNEQYF.

This clonotype was seen more than once but under ten times. This chain links TRBV27 with TRBJ2-3; 10 nucleotides line up with TRBD1. Trimming took 6 bases from V and 1 from J; bases not matched to a gene: 4. CDR3 length: 15 residues. The V gene's germline CDR1 is MNHEY and CDR2 SMNVEV (reference sequence). In DNA form, the CDR3 reads TGTGCCAGCAGAGCCGGGACAGGGGGCACAGATACGCAGTATTTT. It yields the protein CASRAGTGGTDTQYF.

The table lists this clonotype with a few counts. The chain combines TRBV4-3 with TRBJ2-7, with 7 bases that match TRBD2. The J segment lost 3 bases and the V segment lost 4 bases, leaving 6 bases of the junction unmatched. Germline loops: CDR1 LGHNA, CDR2 YSLEER. The CDR3 extends over 14 amino acids. The CDR3 is CASSPGLEDYEQYF. The CDR3 nucleotides are TGCGCCAGCAGCCCAGGACTAGAAGACTACGAGCAGTACTTC.

Of note for this clonotype: At one end, the junction sequence differs from germline, possibly due to a read error. V is TRBV10-3 and J is TRBJ2-2; D not certain. This CDR3 has 12 residues. Germline lookup yields CDR1 ENHRY and CDR2 SYGVKD. The CDR3 sequence is CAINEPTGELFF. CDR3 nucleotide sequence: TGTGCCATCAATGAGCCTACCGGGGAGCTGTTTTTT.

This clonotype was counted a few times. This rearrangement joins TRBV29-1 to TRBJ2-7; D perhaps matches TRBD1 (6 bases). Looked up from germline, CDR1 is SQVTM and CDR2 is ANQGSEA. V shed 6 bases and J shed 3 bases, with 15 bases lying between them. The length of the CDR3 is 13 residues. The CDR3 DNA follows: TGCAGCGTGGAAACAGGGAATAACTACGAGCAGTACTTC. Residues: CSVETGNNYEQYF.

This clonotype was seen repeatedly, ten times or more. The CDR3 DNA reads TGCAGCGTTGATGGCGGAGCCAAAAACATTCAGTACTTC. Its translation is CSVDGGAKNIQYF. The rearrangement uses TRBV29-1 and TRBJ2-4; no clear D gene. Germline V gene sequence: CDR1 SQVTM, CDR2 ANQGSEA. Between the trimmed V and J ends, which lost 3 bases and 0 bases, there was a span of 6 bases. There are 13 residues in the CDR3.